Sequencing of this T cell receptor beta chain was carried out in a study of CD8+CD57+ T cells in acquired aplastic anemia. Across the whole study: Yields of DNA that came from sorted CD4+ and CD8+ cells averaged approximately 3.2 ug.

The trim removed 4 bases at V and 5 bases at J, leaving 12 bases unmatched. CDR3 length: 16 residues. Per the germline V gene, CDR1 is SGDLS and CDR2 is YYNGEE. Template material for TCR beta VDJ and CDR3 profiling consisted of genomic DNA. TCRdb re-derived calls from the reads in MiXCR, one entry per CDR3 protein. The table shows under 350,000 distinct CDR3 sequences, with 50% to 65% occurring only once. Findings of the study overall: Common to patients and controls were about 31 CD8+ CDR3 sequences. Patients and controls had CD8+ Simpson's diversity values that were not significantly distinct.

Patients included in sequencing had previously demonstrated CD8+CD57+ cell expansion by flow cytometry. Acquired aplastic anemia of severe grade affected all patients. Of note for this clonotype: Antigen: not known.

Input material: sorted CD4+, CD8+, or CD8+CD57+ T cells (not recorded which) from PBMCs. The clonotype comes from a human donor with aplastic anemia. The chain has TRBV9 and TRBJ2-3, with TRBD1 matching 8 bases. Here the CDR3 DNA reads TGTGCCAGCAGCTTGGGGACGATAACAGGGGGAGATACGCAGTATTTT. Protein sequence: CASSLGTITGGDTQYF.